This TCR beta chain was sequenced during a study of T cells in Graves' hyperthyroidism and ophthalmopathy. Notes on the study in general: Most thyroid clonotypes that were expanded above 0.001 also turned up in blood.

The CDR3 is 16 residues long. V was clipped by 6 bases and J by 4 bases; unmatched bases: 8. Absence of ophthalmopathy progression within 18 months defined stable Graves' hyperthyroidism. Newly diagnosed patients aged 18 to 65 had hyperthyroidism of under 2 months' duration. Thyroid ultrasound and orbital computed tomography, with clinical symptoms and serum thyroxine and TRAb, informed diagnoses. This clonotype came up a few times. Its antigen is unknown. TCR beta CDR3 regions were amplified from RNA. The study used the HTBI primer set for a first-round RT-PCR of the TCR CDR3. MiXCR was run by TCRdb on the multiplex PCR reads, yielding one entry per CDR3 protein. The sample contains roughly 580,000 distinct CDR3 sequences, 46% of which appear only once.

J is TRBJ2-2 and V is TRBV12-3 or TRBV12-4; 10 positions agree with TRBD2. Input material: peripheral blood or thyroid tissue (not recorded which). This clonotype originated in a young woman with Graves' hyperthyroidism. CDR3 DNA: TGTGCCAGCAGGACCCCTAGCGGGAGAACCACCGGGGAGCTGTTTTTT. This sequence encodes CASRTPSGRTTGELFF.